This T cell receptor (beta chain) was sequenced for a study of T-cell reconstitution after alpha-beta-depleted transplantation in children. Whole-study findings and limits: Several hundred expanded graft clones reportedly were the source of alpha-beta T cells about two months after transplant. A year post-transplant, T-cell counts and diversity derived mostly from newly produced T cells. After transplant, high TCRbeta diversity at day 60 in some patients arose from surviving recipient T cells and thymic progenitors.

TCRbeta library preparation incorporated unique molecular identifiers. Each CDR3 protein is one row after TCRdb ran MiXCR on the PCR reads. The sample lists about 580,000 distinct CDR3 sequences; 23% were seen once. A note on this clonotype: The antigen is not known.

Germline V CDR1 and CDR2: DFQATT, SNEGSKA (reference sequence). The CDR3 is 13 residues long. V gave up 8 bases and J gave up 1 base, with 11 bases separating them. This sample comprised PBMCs, mostly from graft donor cells, obtained 360 days after TCRalphabeta/CD19-depleted stem cell transplant. The J gene is TRBJ2-2, the V gene TRBV20-1; D not resolved. This sequence originates from a boy in the first two years of life who had a stem cell transplant for acute myeloid leukemia, so the T cells may come from the graft donor. CDR3 nucleotide sequence: TGCAGTCCCCGGGCACTGAACACCGGGGAGCTGTTTTTT. This codes for CSPRALNTGELFF.